This passage covers 10 T cell receptor beta chains from one sample sequenced in a study of blood T cell repertoires in COVID-19 (dated by TCRdb to about 2020). The library was generated by the immunoSEQ multiplex PCR assay. Held by TCRdb, this immuneACCESS table contains in-frame sequences only and omits some clones. Under half of the omission traces to an unresolved V gene where checked; the cause of the rest is unknown. The sample table records about 490,000 clones; approximately 85% of these occur just once. About 3.2% of the sample lies in the top ten. The sequenced sample was peripheral blood. The receptors were gathered from a human donor in a cohort sampled during active COVID-19.

The V and J genes are TRBV4-3 and TRBJ1-4; 7 bases are a match to TRBD1. CDR3 size: 15 residues. Per germline, CDR1 LGHNA and CDR2 YSLEER. V trimming: 3 bases; J trimming: 8 bases; junction bases outside the gene matches: 9. The CDR3 nucleotides read TGCGCCAGCAGCCAGGTGTACAGGGGAATCGAAAAACTGTTTTTT. This translates into CASSQVYRGIEKLFF.

This rearrangement joins TRBV2 to TRBJ2-1; 8 bases map to TRBD2. The V segment lost 0 bases and the J segment 7 bases; nucleotides outside the gene matches: 5. This CDR3 comprises 15 residues. The germline gives CDR1 SNHLY, CDR2 FYNNEI. The CDR3 DNA reads as TGTGCCAGCAGTGAAGCGGGAGCGGGAGTAAATGAGCAGTTCTTC. Translated: CASSEAGAGVNEQFF.

J is TRBJ2-4 and V is TRBV6-5; 7 bases align to TRBD2. Germline CDR1 is MNHEY and CDR2 is SVGAGI. The CDR3 runs to 14 residues. The J segment lost 6 bases and the V segment lost 2 bases, leaving 4 bases of the junction unmatched. The CDR3 DNA is TGTGCCAGCAGTTACCCGGGGGAGGGAAACATTCAGTACTTC. Protein sequence: CASSYPGEGNIQYF.

The V gene is TRBV6-5, the J gene TRBJ2-1; 11 bases align to TRBD2. The trim removed 7 bases at V and 4 bases at J, leaving 6 bases unmatched. Germline CDR1 reads MNHEY; CDR2 reads SVGAGI. The CDR3 consists of 15 residues. The CDR3 nucleotides are TGTGCCAGCATTCTGACTAGCGGGGCTTACAATGAGCAGTTCTTC. Its translation is CASILTSGAYNEQFF.

The chain is built from TRBV3-1 (or the pseudogene TRBV3-2) and TRBJ1-1; 11 bases are shared with TRBD1. Germline V lookup: CDR1 LGHDT, CDR2 YNNKEL (reference sequence). This CDR3 has 15 amino acids. V dropped 2 bases and J dropped 6; count of bases not matched to a gene: 5. CDR3 in DNA: TGTGCCAGCAGCCAAAATGGACAGGGGGCGGCTGAAGCTTTCTTT. The encoded protein is CASSQNGQGAAEAFF.

The rearrangement links TRBV28 to TRBJ2-3, with TRBD2 matching over 13 bases. The V and J ends lost 10 bases and 2 bases, in that order; junction bases with no gene match: 9. This CDR3 has 16 amino acids. CDR1 is MDHEN and CDR2 is SYDVKM in the germline V gene. The CDR3 here is CATRGGLAGHTDTQYF. In DNA, the CDR3 is TGTGCCACCCGCGGGGGACTAGCGGGACACACAGATACGCAGTATTTT.

The chain has TRBV7-3 and TRBJ2-5; 7 positions agree with TRBD1. Germline-derived CDR1 and CDR2 are SGHTA and FQGTGA. V dropped 6 bases and J dropped 5; count of bases not matched to a gene: 12. This CDR3 contains 15 residues. In DNA form, the CDR3 reads TGTGCCAGCAGTCCATTCGGACAGGCCGGGGAGACCCAGTACTTC. It is translated as CASSPFGQAGETQYF.

The V gene is TRBV30, the J gene TRBJ1-1, with D perhaps TRBD1 (5 bases). Germline CDR1 GTSNPN, CDR2 SVGIG (reference sequence). CDR3 length: 13 residues. V lost 3 bases to trimming and J lost 0 bases, with 8 bases between them. The DNA for the CDR3 is TGTGCCTGGAGCCGGACAATGAACACTGAAGCTTTCTTT. Translating it yields CAWSRTMNTEAFF. Full variable domain (rest looked up from reference TRBV30 and TRBJ1-1): SQTIHQWPATLVQPVGSPLSLECTVEGTSNPNLYWYRQAAGRGLQLLFYSVGIGQISSEVPQNLSASRPQDRQFILSSKKLLLSDSGFYLCAWSRTMNTEAFFGQGTRLTVV.

V usage is TRBV4-3 and J usage is TRBJ2-5; TRBD1 might be the D (5 bases). This CDR3 spans 14 amino acids. The germline V gene encodes CDR1 LGHNA and CDR2 YSLEER. Trimming removed 2 bases from V and 0 bases from J, with 7 bases in between. The CDR3 sequence is CASSQSRDQETQYF. The CDR3 DNA reads TGCGCCAGCAGCCAAAGCAGGGACCAAGAGACCCAGTACTTC.

This chain uses TRBV7-2 with TRBJ2-1, with 13 bases lining up with TRBD2. The CDR3 contains 17 residues. Per germline, CDR1 SGHTA and CDR2 FQGNSA. With V trimmed by 2 bases and J by 0 bases, 1 base remained unmatched. The CDR3 region is CASSLRTSGSSYNEQFF. DNA of the CDR3: TGTGCCAGCAGCTTAAGGACTAGCGGGAGCTCCTACAATGAGCAGTTCTTC.